This TCR beta chain came from a study of metastatic and nonmetastatic thyroid tumors. In the study overall: Peripheral blood and tumor or nodule samples from malignant and benign thyroid patients were compared.

TCRdb reanalyzed the PCR reads via MiXCR. The sample carries about 43,000 clones, more than 20% recorded once. Each patient came to thyroid surgery without any prior treatment (of any kind). Germline CDR1 SNHLY, CDR2 FYNNEI. The CDR3 has 11 amino acids. V was trimmed by 11 bases and J by 6 bases, leaving 10 bases between them. The J gene is TRBJ2-2, the V gene TRBV2; D is possibly TRBD2 (5 bases). Sequences were obtained from tumor tissue. This TCR was sampled from a female donor with papillary thyroid cancer or a benign thyroid nodule (not recorded which). Some clones in this sample may be carry-over from other donors' samples. The CDR3 reads CAGMGAGELFF. The DNA of the CDR3 is TGTGCCGGCATGGGAGCCGGGGAGCTGTTTTTT.